This T cell receptor beta chain was sequenced during a study of blood T cell repertoires in COVID-19. On the study more broadly: Both acute and convalescent COVID-19 samples were obtained from the United States, Italy and Spain. T cells, B-cell-depleted T cells, or PBMCs provided the cDNA or gDNA that served as material.

Source study methods: Amplification from reference gene primers served as the basis for estimated nucleated cell counts. Sequenced by immunoSEQ multiplex PCR; TCRdb stores in-frame clones only, minus some. Clone size and V and J calls were adopted from that table, with D and trimming inferred from the DNA. The repertoire holds 120,000 or so clones, with about 85% as singletons. V shed 3 bases and J shed 0 bases, with 6 bases lying between them. This CDR3 comprises 14 residues. The V gene's germline CDR1 is LNHDA and CDR2 SQIVND (reference sequence). The chain employs TRBV19 and TRBJ1-3; D not resolved. The material sequenced was peripheral blood. The clonotype originates from a man aged 80 or over with active or convalescent COVID-19. CDR3 sequence (DNA): TGTGCCAGTAGTATCCAGGACTCTGGAAACACCATATATTTT. It translates to CASSIQDSGNTIYF.